A single sample gave rise to the 20 T cell receptor beta chains below, sequenced in a study of identical twins. One entry per CDR3 protein results from TCRdb running MiXCR on the 5' RACE reads. The sample records about 570,000 distinct CDR3 sequences, 9.6% being singletons. These sequences were also reported in another study, on yellow fever vaccine responses in identical twins.

Sequencing was performed on PBMCs. These receptors were taken from a woman between 18 and 29 years old in good health.

This clonotype was seen more than once but under ten times. This sequence joins TRBV6-1 and TRBJ2-1; 13 positions agree with TRBD2. The CDR3 spans 15 residues. The V and J ends lost 6 bases and 9 bases, in that order; junction bases with no gene match: 8. Germline CDR1 MNHNS, CDR2 SASEGT. The CDR3 region is CASSPTSGRAGEQFF. CDR3 nucleotides: TGTGCCAGCAGCCCCACTAGCGGGAGGGCGGGTGAGCAGTTCTTC.

In this sample, this clonotype turned up many times. V gene TRBV28 combines with J gene TRBJ1-1; tentative D call: TRBD1 (6 bases). Germline CDR1 and CDR2: MDHEN and SYDVKM. The CDR3 spans 15 residues. V was pared by 10 bases and J by 2 bases, with 20 bases between. The CDR3 spells CATRDNQGDNTEAFF. In DNA, the CDR3 is TGTGCCACCCGGGACAATCAGGGCGATAACACTGAAGCTTTCTTT.

This clonotype has more than one count but fewer than ten. The chain links TRBV28 to TRBJ2-7; no clear D gene. The CDR3 runs 12 residues. The germline V gene has CDR1 MDHEN and CDR2 SYDVKM. V lost 7 bases and J lost 4, with 11 bases in between. The CDR3 reads CASTTDLYEQYF. In DNA, the CDR3 is TGTGCCAGCACAACTGATCTTTACGAGCAGTACTTC. The entire variable domain, with the rest obtained from reference TRBV28 and TRBJ2-7, is as follows: DVKVTQSSRYLVKRTGEKVFLECVQDMDHENMFWYRQDPGLGLRLIYFSYDVKMKEKGDIPEGYSVSREKKERFSLILESASTNQTSMYLCASTTDLYEQYFGPGTRLTVT.

The CDR3 DNA follows: TGTGCCACCGCCTCGGGACTAGCGGGAGTCCCCTCCTACGAGCAGTACTTC. It yields the protein CATASGLAGVPSYEQYF. The rearrangement links TRBV27 to TRBJ2-7; TRBD2 aligns across 14 bases. The CDR3 extends over 17 amino acids. Germline V gene lookup returns CDR1 MNHEY and CDR2 SMNVEV (reference sequence). After removal of 10 bases from V and 0 bases from J, the junction contained 11 bases not matched to a gene.

This clonotype occurred a few times. The chain couples TRBV6-2 or TRBV6-3 to TRBJ2-7, with D tentatively TRBD1 or TRBD2 (6 bases each). The CDR3 runs 14 residues. Trimming shortened V by 7 bases and J by 1 base, and 14 bases separated the two germline ends. Looked up from germline, CDR1 is MNHEY and CDR2 is SVGEGT. CDR3 coding DNA: TGTGCCAGCAAGGGGGGAGAGGGTTCCTACGAGCAGTACTTC. Its translation is CASKGGEGSYEQYF.

This clonotype was seen a single time. The rearrangement uses TRBV20-1 and TRBJ2-1, with D unresolved. CDR3 size: 13 residues. The germline V and J ends were trimmed by 2 bases and 2 bases, with 7 bases remaining between them. Looked up from germline, CDR1 is DFQATT and CDR2 is SNEGSKA (reference sequence). CDR3 in DNA: TGCAGTGCTAGACGTGACACCTACAATGAGCAGTTCTTC. As protein: CSARRDTYNEQFF.

The gene calls are TRBV20-1 and TRBJ2-2, with a possible D match to TRBD2 (5 bases). The V end lost 0 bases, the J end lost 4 bases, and 9 bases lay between the germline ends. The germline V gene encodes CDR1 DFQATT and CDR2 SNEGSKA (reference sequence). This CDR3 is 14 amino acids long. CDR3 DNA sequence: TGCAGTGCTAGAGACGGGGATCGCACCGGGGAGCTGTTTTTT. Protein: CSARDGDRTGELFF.

This clonotype was recorded a few times. Compared with germline, one end of the junction differs, possibly owing to a read error. The V call is TRBV4-1, the J call TRBJ2-2; 13 bases line up with TRBD2. Germline values: CDR1 MGHRA, CDR2 YSYEKL. The CDR3 is 16 amino acids. CDR3: CTSSQATSGRAGELFF. Here the CDR3 DNA reads TGTACCAGCAGCCAAGCCACTAGCGGGAGGGCCGGGGAGCTGTTTTTT.

This clonotype was observed a few times. This chain links TRBV20-1 with TRBJ2-1; D not resolved. V lost 6 bases and J 1 base, leaving 10 bases between the germline ends. The CDR3 is 13 residues long. Germline lookup yields CDR1 DFQATT and CDR2 SNEGSKA (reference sequence). CDR3 amino acids: CSASPVSYNEQFF. In nucleotides, the CDR3 is TGCAGTGCAAGCCCCGTTTCCTACAATGAGCAGTTCTTC.

The table lists this clonotype with many counts. This rearrangement joins TRBV14 to TRBJ2-1; possible D gene TRBD2, 6 bases. CDR3 length: 14 residues. V lost 2 bases and J lost 9, with 14 bases in between. Germline V gene lookup returns CDR1 SGHDN and CDR2 FVKESK. The CDR3 bases are TGTGCCAGCAGCCAAAGGTGGGACTCGAGTGAGCAGTTCTTC. Amino acid sequence: CASSQRWDSSEQFF.

This clonotype has only a few counts. The rearrangement links TRBV5-5 to TRBJ1-4; a weak D match, TRBD1 (6 bases). Trimming cost V 0 bases and J 5 bases, with 11 bases left between them. Germline CDR1 reads SGHKS; CDR2 reads YYEKEE (reference sequence). This CDR3 is 15 amino acids long. The DNA of the CDR3 is TGTGCCAGCAGCTTGGCCGTGGACAGAAATGAAAAACTGTTTTTT. Its protein product is CASSLAVDRNEKLFF. The variable domain in full, with the rest retrieved from reference TRBV5-5 and TRBJ1-4, is DAGVTQSPTHLIKTRGQQVTLRCSPISGHKSVSWYQQVLGQGPQFIFQYYEKEERGRGNFPDRFSARQFPNYSSELNVNALLLGDSALYLCASSLAVDRNEKLFFGSGTQLSVL.

This clonotype was observed many times. The chain links TRBV28 to TRBJ2-3, with 9 bases that match TRBD1. There are 15 residues in the CDR3. V lost 7 bases and J lost 7; bases outside the gene matches: 12. Germline V gene data show CDR1 as MDHEN and CDR2 as SYDVKM. The CDR3 loop is CASTYRGRYGYTQYF. In DNA form, the CDR3 reads TGTGCCAGCACGTACAGGGGGCGTTACGGGTATACGCAGTATTTT. The variable domain in full, with the rest retrieved from reference TRBV28 and TRBJ2-3, is DVKVTQSSRYLVKRTGEKVFLECVQDMDHENMFWYRQDPGLGLRLIYFSYDVKMKEKGDIPEGYSVSREKKERFSLILESASTNQTSMYLCASTYRGRYGYTQYFGPGTRLTVL.

This chain connects TRBV20-1 to TRBJ2-7, with 8 nucleotides matching TRBD2. This CDR3 comprises 15 residues. Germline-derived CDR1 and CDR2 are DFQATT and SNEGSKA (reference sequence). With V trimmed by 0 bases and J by 2 bases, 6 bases remained unmatched. The chain's CDR3 is CSARDGTSGTYEQYF. CDR3 nucleotides: TGCAGTGCTAGAGATGGCACTAGCGGAACCTACGAGCAGTACTTC.

This clonotype was detected only a few times. CDR3 DNA sequence: TGTGCCAGCAGTCCCCGCCGGGACCACTCCTACGAGCAGTACTTC. Translating it yields CASSPRRDHSYEQYF. V usage is TRBV6-1 and J usage is TRBJ2-7; D may be TRBD1 or TRBD2 (5 bases each). Germline V gives CDR1 MNHNS, CDR2 SASEGT. CDR3 length equals 15 residues. V gave up 5 bases and J gave up 0 bases, with 14 bases separating them.

The chain carries TRBV25-1 and TRBJ2-5, with D perhaps assigned TRBD1 or TRBD2 (5 bases each). V was shortened by 2 bases and J by 4 bases, with 20 bases between the two germline ends. CDR3 length equals 17 residues. The germline V gene has CDR1 MGHDK and CDR2 SYGVNS. The CDR3 bases are TGTGCCAGCAGTGAAAAGATGGGGGTAAGGCTCCGAGAGACCCAGTACTTC. The encoded protein is CASSEKMGVRLRETQYF.

The chain joins TRBV6-5 to TRBJ2-7; 7 bases align to TRBD2. CDR1 MNHEY and CDR2 SVGAGI come from the germline V gene. The CDR3 extends over 15 amino acids. Trimming took 4 bases from V and 6 from J; bases not matched to a gene: 12. Written as DNA, the CDR3 is TGTGCCAGCAGTTCCCCCGGGGGGACGGGGTTCGAGCAGTACTTC. It specifies CASSSPGGTGFEQYF.

This clonotype appeared once. The genes are TRBV10-2 and TRBJ2-1; 13 bases are shared with TRBD2. The germline V gene encodes CDR1 WSHSY and CDR2 SAAADI. This CDR3 is built from 15 residues. With V trimmed by 4 bases and J by 8 bases, 5 bases remained unmatched. The CDR3 reads CASSVLTSGRHEQFF. The CDR3 coding sequence is TGCGCCAGCAGTGTGCTGACTAGCGGGAGGCATGAGCAGTTCTTC.

This chain links TRBV5-4 with TRBJ2-7; D tentatively reads TRBD1 or TRBD2 (6 bases each). CDR1 and CDR2 (germline): SGHNT, YYREEE (reference sequence). V shed 2 bases and J shed 0 bases, with 12 bases lying between them. There are 15 residues in the CDR3. Here the CDR3 reads CASSFEGGPSYEQYF. The CDR3 coding sequence is TGTGCCAGCAGCTTTGAGGGGGGACCCTCCTACGAGCAGTACTTC.

This clonotype has only a few counts. The chain combines TRBV29-1 with TRBJ2-7; D perhaps matches TRBD2 (6 bases). The V and J ends lost 4 bases and 2 bases respectively, with 18 bases between them. CDR1 and CDR2 from the germline V gene are SQVTM and ANQGSEA. This CDR3 is 15 amino acids long. The CDR3 sequence: CSVVFGGTAAYEQYF. The DNA of the CDR3 is TGCAGCGTTGTGTTCGGCGGGACCGCCGCCTACGAGCAGTACTTC.

This chain connects TRBV5-1 to TRBJ2-2; 10 nucleotides agree with TRBD2. The CDR3 consists of 18 residues. With 3 bases clipped from V and 2 bases from J, the junction kept 10 bases outside the gene matches. Germline V lookup: CDR1 SGHRS, CDR2 YFSETQ. In nucleotides, the CDR3 is TGCGCCAGCAGCTCGATAGGGATAGCGGGGGGTAACACCGGGGAGCTGTTTTTT. It specifies CASSSIGIAGGNTGELFF.